The T cell receptor (beta chain) under discussion was sequenced for a study of control samples from healthy donors and cancer patients. From germline, CDR1 is SGHAT and CDR2 FQNNGV. V lost 7 bases and J 0 bases, leaving 15 bases between the germline ends. CDR3 size: 15 residues. Using immunoSEQ multiplex PCR, the repertoire was profiled, and TCRdb retains in-frame clones only, with some absent. Seen here are about 130,000 clones, around 94% observed once, and the top ten hold around 0.6%. Specimen: PBMCs. This chain joins TRBV11-2 and TRBJ1-1; perhaps TRBD1 as D (5 bases). The sequence was obtained from a man older than 75 with head and neck cancer. DNA for the CDR3: TGTGCCAGCACTTCGGGGGACGGAATGAACACTGAAGCTTTCTTT. It is translated as CASTSGDGMNTEAFF.